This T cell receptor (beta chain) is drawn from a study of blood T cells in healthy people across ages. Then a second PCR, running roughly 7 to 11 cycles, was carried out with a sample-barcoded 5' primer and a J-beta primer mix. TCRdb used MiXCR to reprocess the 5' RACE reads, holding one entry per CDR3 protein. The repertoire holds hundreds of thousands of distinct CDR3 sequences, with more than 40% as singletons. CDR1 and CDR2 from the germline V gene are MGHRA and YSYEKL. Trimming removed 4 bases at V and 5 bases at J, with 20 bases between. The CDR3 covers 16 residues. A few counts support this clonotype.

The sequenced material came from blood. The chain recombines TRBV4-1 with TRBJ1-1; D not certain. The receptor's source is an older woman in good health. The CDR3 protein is CASSPTWVGEGTEAFF. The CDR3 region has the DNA TGCGCCAGCAGCCCCACCTGGGTCGGGGAAGGGACTGAAGCTTTCTTT.